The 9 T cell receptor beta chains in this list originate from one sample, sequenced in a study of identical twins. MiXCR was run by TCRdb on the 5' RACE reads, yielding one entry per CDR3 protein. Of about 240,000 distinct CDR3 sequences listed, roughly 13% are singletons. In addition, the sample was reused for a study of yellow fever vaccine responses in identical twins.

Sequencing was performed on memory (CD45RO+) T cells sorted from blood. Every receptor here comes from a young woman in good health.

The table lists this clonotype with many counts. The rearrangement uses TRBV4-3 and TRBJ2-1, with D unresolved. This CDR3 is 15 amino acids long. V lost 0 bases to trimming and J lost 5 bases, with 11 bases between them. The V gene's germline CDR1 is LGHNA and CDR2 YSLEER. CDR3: CASSQDGRSNNEQFF. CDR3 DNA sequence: TGCGCCAGCAGCCAAGATGGGCGGAGCAACAATGAGCAGTTCTTC.

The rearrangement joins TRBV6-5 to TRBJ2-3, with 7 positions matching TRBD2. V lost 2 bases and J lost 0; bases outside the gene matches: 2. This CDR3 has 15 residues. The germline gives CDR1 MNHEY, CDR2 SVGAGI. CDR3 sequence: CASSYLADSTDTQYF. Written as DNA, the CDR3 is TGTGCCAGCAGTTACCTAGCGGATAGCACAGATACGCAGTATTTT.

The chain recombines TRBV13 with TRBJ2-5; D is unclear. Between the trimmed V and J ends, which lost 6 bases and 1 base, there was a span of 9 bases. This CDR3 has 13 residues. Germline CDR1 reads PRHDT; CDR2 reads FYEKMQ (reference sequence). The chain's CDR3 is CASSRAPQETQYF. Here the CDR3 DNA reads TGTGCCAGCAGTCGGGCCCCCCAAGAGACCCAGTACTTC. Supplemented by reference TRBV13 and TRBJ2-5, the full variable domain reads AAGVIQSPRHLIKEKRETATLKCYPIPRHDTVYWYQQGPGQDPQFLISFYEKMQSDKGSIPDRFSAQQFSDYHSELNMSSLELGDSALYFCASSRAPQETQYFGPGTRLLVL.

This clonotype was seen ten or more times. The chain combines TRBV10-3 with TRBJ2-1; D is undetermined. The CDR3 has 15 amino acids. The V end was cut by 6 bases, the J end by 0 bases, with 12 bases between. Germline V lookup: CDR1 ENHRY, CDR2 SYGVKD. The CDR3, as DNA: TGTGCCATCAGACCCTCAGGTAGCTCCTACAATGAGCAGTTCTTC. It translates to CAIRPSGSSYNEQFF.

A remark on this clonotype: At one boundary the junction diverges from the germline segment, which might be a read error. Here the CDR3 reads CASSDGGTGGLFF. The CDR3 DNA is TGCGCCAGCAGTGATGGCGGAACCGGGGGGCTGTTTTTT. This rearrangement joins TRBV10-2 to TRBJ2-2; possibly TRBD2 for D (6 bases). CDR3 length: 13 amino acids. The germline V gene encodes CDR1 WSHSY and CDR2 SAAADI.

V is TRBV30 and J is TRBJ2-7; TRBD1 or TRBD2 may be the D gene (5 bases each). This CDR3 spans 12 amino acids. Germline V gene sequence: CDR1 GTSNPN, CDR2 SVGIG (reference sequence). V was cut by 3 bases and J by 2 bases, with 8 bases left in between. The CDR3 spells CAWRGTTYEQYF. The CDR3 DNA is TGTGCCTGGAGAGGGACCACCTACGAGCAGTACTTC.

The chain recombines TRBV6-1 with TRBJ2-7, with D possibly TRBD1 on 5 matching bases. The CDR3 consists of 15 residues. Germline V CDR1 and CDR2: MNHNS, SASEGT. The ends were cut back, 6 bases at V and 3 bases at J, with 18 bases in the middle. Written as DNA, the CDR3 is TGTGCCAGCAGGGACCCAAGACAGAACGGCTACGAGCAGTACTTC. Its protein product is CASRDPRQNGYEQYF.

The CDR3 region has the DNA TGTGCCAGCAGTTTAACTCTAGGGGCCTGGGGGGCCAACGTCCTGACTTTC. It translates to CASSLTLGAWGANVLTF. The V and J genes are TRBV28 and TRBJ2-6, with a tentative D call TRBD1 (5 bases). The germline V and J ends were trimmed by 2 bases and 4 bases, with 15 bases remaining between them. This CDR3 is built from 17 residues. Germline-derived CDR1 and CDR2 are MDHEN and SYDVKM.

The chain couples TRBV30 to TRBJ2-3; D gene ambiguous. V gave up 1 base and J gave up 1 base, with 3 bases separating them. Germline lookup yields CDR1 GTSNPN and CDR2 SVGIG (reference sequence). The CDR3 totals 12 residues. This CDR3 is CAWSAGTDTQYF. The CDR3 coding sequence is TGTGCCTGGAGTGCGGGCACAGATACGCAGTATTTT.